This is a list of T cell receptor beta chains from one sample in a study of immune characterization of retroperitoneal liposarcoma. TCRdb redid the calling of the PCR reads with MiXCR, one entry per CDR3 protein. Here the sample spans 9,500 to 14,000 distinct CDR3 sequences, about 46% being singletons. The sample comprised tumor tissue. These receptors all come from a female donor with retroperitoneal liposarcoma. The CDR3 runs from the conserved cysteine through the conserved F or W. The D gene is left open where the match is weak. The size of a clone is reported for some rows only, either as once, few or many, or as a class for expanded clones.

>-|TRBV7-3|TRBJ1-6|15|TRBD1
CASSSTGTGYSPLHF
TGTGCCAGCAGCTCGACCGGGACAGGGTATTCACCCCTCCACTTT
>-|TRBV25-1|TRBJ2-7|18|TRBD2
CASSGGRSPGEPYNEQYF
TGTGCCAGCAGTGGCGGGAGATCCCCCGGGGAGCCCTACAATGAGCAGTACTTC
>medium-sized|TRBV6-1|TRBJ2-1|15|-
CASSAYAVLYNEQFF
TGTGCCAGCAGTGCCTATGCGGTACTCTACAATGAGCAGTTCTTC
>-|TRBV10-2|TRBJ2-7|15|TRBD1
CASTTGLGTSYEQYF
TGCGCCAGCACGACAGGGCTCGGAACATCCTACGAGCAGTACTTC
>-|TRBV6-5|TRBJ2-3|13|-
CASSLTVRDTQYF
TGTGCCAGCAGCTTGACTGTGCGAGATACGCAGTATTTT
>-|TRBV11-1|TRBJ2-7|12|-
CASSSTYNEQYF
TGTGCCAGCAGCTCGACTTACAATGAGCAGTACTTC
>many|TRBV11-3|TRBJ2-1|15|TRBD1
CASSPPGQGADEQFF
TGTGCCAGCAGCCCTCCGGGACAGGGGGCCGATGAGCAGTTCTTC
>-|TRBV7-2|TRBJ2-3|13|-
CASSKTRTDTQYF
TGTGCCAGCAGCAAAACCCGCACAGATACGCAGTATTTT
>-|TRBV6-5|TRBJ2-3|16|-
CASSYSLAEFTDTQYF
TGTGCCAGCAGTTACTCATTAGCGGAGTTCACAGATACGCAGTATTTT
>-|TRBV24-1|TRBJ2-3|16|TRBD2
CATSETGTRATDTQYF
TGTGCCACCAGCGAGACCGGGACTAGGGCCACAGATACGCAGTATTTT
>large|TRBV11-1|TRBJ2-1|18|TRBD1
CASSLASLPGTGDYEQFF
TGTGCCAGCAGCTTAGCGTCTTTACCCGGGACAGGGGATTACGAGCAGTTCTTC
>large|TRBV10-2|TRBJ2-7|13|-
CASSETPPPEQYF
TGCGCCAGCAGTGAAACACCTCCCCCCGAGCAGTACTTC
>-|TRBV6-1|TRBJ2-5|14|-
CASSGQYLQETQYF
TGTGCCAGCAGTGGTCAGTATTTACAAGAGACCCAGTACTTC
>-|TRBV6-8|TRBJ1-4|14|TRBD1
CASSGQGRNEKLFF
TGTGCCAGCAGTGGACAGGGACGTAATGAAAAACTGTTTTTT
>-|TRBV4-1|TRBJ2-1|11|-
CASSHLAEQFF
TGCGCCAGCAGCCACCTAGCGGAGCAGTTCTTC
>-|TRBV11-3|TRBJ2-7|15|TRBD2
CASSSPGGLTGEQYF
TGTGCCAGCAGCTCACCGGGGGGGCTCACGGGCGAGCAGTACTTC
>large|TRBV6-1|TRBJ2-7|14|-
CASSEYSISYEQYF
TGTGCCAGCAGTGAGTACTCGATCTCCTACGAGCAGTACTTC
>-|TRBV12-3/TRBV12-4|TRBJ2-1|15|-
CASSSDIGAYNEQFF
TGTGCCAGCAGTTCAGACATTGGGGCCTACAATGAGCAGTTCTTC
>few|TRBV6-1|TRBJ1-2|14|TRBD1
CASRTRGQGYGYTF
TGTGCCAGCAGAACCAGGGGGCAAGGTTATGGCTACACCTTC